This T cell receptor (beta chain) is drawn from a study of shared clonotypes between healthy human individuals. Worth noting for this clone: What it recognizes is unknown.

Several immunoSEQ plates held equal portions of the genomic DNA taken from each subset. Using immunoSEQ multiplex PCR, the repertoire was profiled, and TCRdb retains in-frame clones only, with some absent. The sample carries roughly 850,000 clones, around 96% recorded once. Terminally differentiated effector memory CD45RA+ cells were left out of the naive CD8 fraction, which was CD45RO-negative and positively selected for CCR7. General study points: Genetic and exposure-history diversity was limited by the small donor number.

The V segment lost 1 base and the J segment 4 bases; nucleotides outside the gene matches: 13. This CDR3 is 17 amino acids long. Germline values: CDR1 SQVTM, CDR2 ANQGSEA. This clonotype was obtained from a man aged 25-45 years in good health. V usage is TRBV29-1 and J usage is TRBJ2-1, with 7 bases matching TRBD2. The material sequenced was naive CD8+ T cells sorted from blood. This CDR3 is CSVEGYLTAGAYNEQFF. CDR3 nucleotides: TGCAGCGTTGAAGGTTATCTGACGGCGGGAGCTTACAATGAGCAGTTCTTC.